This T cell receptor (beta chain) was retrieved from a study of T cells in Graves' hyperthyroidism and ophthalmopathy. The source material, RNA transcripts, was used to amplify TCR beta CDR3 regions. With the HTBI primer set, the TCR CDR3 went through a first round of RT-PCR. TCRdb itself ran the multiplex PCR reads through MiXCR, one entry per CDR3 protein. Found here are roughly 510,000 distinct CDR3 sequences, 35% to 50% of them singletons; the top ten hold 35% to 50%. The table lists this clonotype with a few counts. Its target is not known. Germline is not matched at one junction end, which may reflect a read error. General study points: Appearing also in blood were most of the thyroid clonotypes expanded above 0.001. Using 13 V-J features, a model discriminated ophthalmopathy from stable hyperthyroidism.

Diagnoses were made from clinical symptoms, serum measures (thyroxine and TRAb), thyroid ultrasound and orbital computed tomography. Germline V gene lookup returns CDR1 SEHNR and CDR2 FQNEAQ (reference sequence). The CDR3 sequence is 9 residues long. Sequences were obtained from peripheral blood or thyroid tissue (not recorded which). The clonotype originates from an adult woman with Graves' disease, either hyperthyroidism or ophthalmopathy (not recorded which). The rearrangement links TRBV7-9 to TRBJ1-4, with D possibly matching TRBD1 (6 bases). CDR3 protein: CASSLQQGF. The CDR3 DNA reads TGTGCCAGCAGCCTACAACAGGGTTTT.